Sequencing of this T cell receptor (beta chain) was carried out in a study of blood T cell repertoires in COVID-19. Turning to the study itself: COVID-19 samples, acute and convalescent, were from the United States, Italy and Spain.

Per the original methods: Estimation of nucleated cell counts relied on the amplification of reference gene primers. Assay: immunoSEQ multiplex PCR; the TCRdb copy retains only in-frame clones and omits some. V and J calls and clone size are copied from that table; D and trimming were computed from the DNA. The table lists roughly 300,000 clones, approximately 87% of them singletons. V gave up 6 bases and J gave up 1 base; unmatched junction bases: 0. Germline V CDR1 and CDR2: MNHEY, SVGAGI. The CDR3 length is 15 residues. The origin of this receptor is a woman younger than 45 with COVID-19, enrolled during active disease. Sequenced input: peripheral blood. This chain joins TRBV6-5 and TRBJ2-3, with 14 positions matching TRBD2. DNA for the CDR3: TGTGCCAGCAGGACTAGCGGGGGGGGCACAGATACGCAGTATTTT. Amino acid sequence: CASRTSGGGTDTQYF.